The rows below give T cell receptor beta chains drawn from one sample of a study of T cell changes during pregnancy in multiple sclerosis. Repertoires were generated with immunoSEQ multiplex PCR, while TCRdb's copy carries only in-frame clones and drops some. This sample has about 66,000 clones; less than 95% occur once, and the top ten carry around 1.6%. The sample was peripheral blood, taken in the third trimester of pregnancy. Source of these receptors: a female donor with multiple sclerosis, enrolled in a pregnancy study. CDR3s leave out the opening cysteine and the closing phenylalanine or tryptophan. Size is omitted from some rows. Given values are once, few, many or a class for expanded clones.

V,J,size,CDR3
TRBV7-2,TRBJ2-3,-,ASSVRGSTDTQY
TRBV6-5,TRBJ1-2,-,ASSAPGTGVSGYT
TRBV4-1,TRBJ2-1,-,ASSQDPAGGLVSYNEQF
TRBV15,TRBJ1-1,-,ATSRKRGWTEAF
TRBV4-3,TRBJ1-1,-,ASSHPDSSALAF
TRBV7-9,TRBJ2-3,-,ASSLVASSTDTQY
TRBV30,TRBJ1-5,-,AWSRDRQPQH
TRBV6-5,TRBJ1-1,-,ASSARQGQITEAF
TRBV9,TRBJ2-2,-,ASSVPSRGGTNTGELF
TRBV13,TRBJ2-1,-,ASRETGDNNNEQF
TRBV10-1,TRBJ2-7,-,ASSQQGSLSYEQY
TRBV6-5,TRBJ2-3,-,ASSQRGRPDTQY
TRBV27,TRBJ1-1,-,ASSLSTATYTEAF
TRBV4-2,TRBJ2-1,-,ASSHYVLTGAYNEQF
TRBV19,TRBJ2-3,-,ASSSPGNQLGDTQY
TRBV4-2,TRBJ2-2,-,ASSQESSQVGELF
TRBV10-1,TRBJ1-1,-,ASSEWGRKNTEAF
TRBV7-3,TRBJ1-1,-,ASSPQGGTEAF
TRBV7-9,TRBJ1-1,-,ASSTGAEAF
TRBV27,TRBJ2-7,-,ASSSRQSRGEQY
TRBV28,TRBJ2-7,-,ASSTLTGGTYEQY
TRBV30,TRBJ2-5,-,AWSARGWETQY
TRBV19,TRBJ1-1,-,ASSAYTWNTEAF
TRBV30,TRBJ1-5,-,AWRGFGQGANQPQH
TRBV6-1,TRBJ2-6,-,ASTTASSGANVLT
TRBV5-8,TRBJ1-1,once,ASSSPVFPEAF
TRBV7-2,TRBJ1-5,-,ASSLERGQDQPQH
TRBV5-5,TRBJ2-7,-,ASSPRTGPVDSYEQY
TRBV5-1,TRBJ2-5,-,ASSQYQETQY
TRBV5-1,TRBJ1-2,-,ASSVTGLWGYT
TRBV25-1,TRBJ2-1,once,ASSEQRAGGLNEQF
TRBV4-3,TRBJ1-3,-,ASSRGTGANFASGNTIY
TRBV7-2,TRBJ2-3,once,ASSPLGQGTADTQY
TRBV5-1,TRBJ1-1,-,ASSRGRGDTEAF
TRBV30,TRBJ1-5,once,AWSGGQGGWYSNQPQH
TRBV7-2,TRBJ1-1,-,ASTLGGRGRGNTEAF
TRBV19,TRBJ1-4,-,ASSDSSTNEKLF
TRBV7-2,TRBJ2-7,-,ASGSFYEQY
TRBV5-1,TRBJ2-1,-,ASSMEGDEQF
TRBV5-1,TRBJ2-5,-,ASRLAGGQETQY
TRBV14,TRBJ2-5,-,ASSQFSGLNIQETQY
TRBV5-6,TRBJ2-3,-,ASRLGVAGPTDTQY
TRBV7-2,TRBJ2-7,-,ASSPGVQREQY
TRBV5-1,TRBJ2-5,-,ASSLPSQGGQETQY
TRBV7-2,TRBJ1-2,-,ASSFLSTEGYT